This T cell receptor beta chain was captured in a study of blood T cell repertoires in COVID-19. As for the study in general: The study drew acute and convalescent COVID-19 samples from the United States, Italy and Spain. T cells, B-cell-depleted T cells, or PBMCs supplied cDNA or gDNA.

V was shortened by 1 base and J by 4 bases, with 7 bases between the two germline ends. This CDR3 has 13 residues. Per germline, CDR1 SGHTA and CDR2 FQGNSA. Original processing notes: By means of reference gene primer amplification, nucleated cell counts were estimated. The table came from immunoSEQ multiplex PCR; TCRdb's copy has only in-frame clones and leaves some out. For V, J and clone size, that table is used; D and trimming come from the DNA. The table includes fewer than 100,000 clones, less than 90% detected once. The J gene is TRBJ1-2, the V gene TRBV7-2, with a possible D match to TRBD1 (5 bases). Sequencing input: peripheral blood. The TCR originated in a man between 60 and 70 years old with acute or convalescent COVID-19. In DNA, the CDR3 is TGTGCCAGCAGCTTAGAAGGGGTCTATGGCTACACCTTC. Amino acids: CASSLEGVYGYTF. The full variable domain, rest sourced from reference TRBV7-2 and TRBJ1-2, is GAGVSQSPSNKVTEKGKDVELRCDPISGHTALYWYRQSLGQGLEFLIYFQGNSAPDKSGLPSDRFSAERTGGSVSTLTIQRTQQEDSAVYLCASSLEGVYGYTFGSGTRLTVV.